The rows below give T cell receptor beta chains drawn from one sample of a study of spatial heterogeneity in lung cancer. TCRdb redid the calling of the 5' RACE reads with MiXCR, one entry per CDR3 protein. The sample has nearly 5,000 distinct CDR3 sequences; roughly 14% are singletons. The material was lung tumor tissue, obtained at surgery. The receptors were gathered from a female donor with early-stage non-small cell lung cancer. Each CDR3 is given with its conserved first and last residue. The D gene is left open where the match is weak. Size values are once, few and many counts, or a class for expanded clones, and some rows have none.

CDR3 DNA: TGTGCCAGCAGGAACGAGGGTCGCAGCAATCAGCCCCAGCATTTT; CDR3 protein: CASRNEGRSNQPQHF; CDR3 length: 15; D gene: NA; J gene: TRBJ1-5; clone size: NA; V gene: TRBV6-5
CDR3 DNA: TGTGCCAGCAGCCGGGACTTAATCTACAATGAGCAGTTCTTC; CDR3 protein: CASSRDLIYNEQFF; CDR3 length: 14; D gene: NA; J gene: TRBJ2-1; clone size: NA; V gene: TRBV7-9
CDR3 DNA: TGCAGTGCTAGAGTGCAGGCGGGGGATACGCAGTATTTT; CDR3 protein: CSARVQAGDTQYF; CDR3 length: 13; D gene: NA; J gene: TRBJ2-3; clone size: many; V gene: TRBV20-1
CDR3 DNA: TGTGCCAGCAGTCCCGACTATTTCTCCTACGAGCAGTACTTC; CDR3 protein: CASSPDYFSYEQYF; CDR3 length: 14; D gene: NA; J gene: TRBJ2-7; clone size: large; V gene: TRBV7-2
CDR3 DNA: TGTGCCAGCAGCCCAGGAGATAGCGAAACGAACGAGCAGTACTTC; CDR3 protein: CASSPGDSETNEQYF; CDR3 length: 15; D gene: NA; J gene: TRBJ2-7; clone size: NA; V gene: TRBV7-2
CDR3 DNA: TGTGCCAGCAGTGACAGGGCCCGGAGTTCTAACTATGGCTACACCTTC; CDR3 protein: CASSDRARSSNYGYTF; CDR3 length: 16; D gene: TRBD1; J gene: TRBJ1-2; clone size: medium-sized; V gene: TRBV4-2
CDR3 DNA: TGTGCCAGCAAACGGGCCATTTGGGGGCAAGAGACCCAGTACTTC; CDR3 protein: CASKRAIWGQETQYF; CDR3 length: 15; D gene: NA; J gene: TRBJ2-5; clone size: many; V gene: TRBV13
CDR3 DNA: TGTGCCAGCAGCTCGACAGGGGTAGGGGCCACTGAAGCTTTCTTT; CDR3 protein: CASSSTGVGATEAFF; CDR3 length: 15; D gene: TRBD1; J gene: TRBJ1-1; clone size: medium-sized; V gene: TRBV5-5
CDR3 DNA: TGTGCCAGTACTCCGGGACAGGGGGTTGGCGAGCAGTACTTC; CDR3 protein: CASTPGQGVGEQYF; CDR3 length: 14; D gene: TRBD1; J gene: TRBJ2-7; clone size: medium-sized; V gene: TRBV19
CDR3 DNA: TGCGCCAGCAGCTTGGGGAGTAGCGGTGCAGATACGCAGTATTTT; CDR3 protein: CASSLGSSGADTQYF; CDR3 length: 15; D gene: NA; J gene: TRBJ2-3; clone size: few; V gene: TRBV5-1
CDR3 DNA: TGTGCCAGCAGCATTCAGGGAAAAGGAGCTAATGAAAAACTGTTTTTT; CDR3 protein: CASSIQGKGANEKLFF; CDR3 length: 16; D gene: NA; J gene: TRBJ1-4; clone size: medium-sized; V gene: TRBV13
CDR3 DNA: TGTGCCAGCAGCCCGACAGGGAGTGAAGCTTTCTTT; CDR3 protein: CASSPTGSEAFF; CDR3 length: 12; D gene: TRBD1; J gene: TRBJ1-1; clone size: many; V gene: TRBV7-9
CDR3 DNA: TGCGCCAGCAGCTCGAGACAGGGAACCTACGAGCAGTACTTC; CDR3 protein: CASSSRQGTYEQYF; CDR3 length: 14; D gene: TRBD1; J gene: TRBJ2-7; clone size: medium-sized; V gene: TRBV5-1
CDR3 DNA: TGTGCCAGCAGCTTAGCACGCGCGAAAGAGACCCAGTACTTC; CDR3 protein: CASSLARAKETQYF; CDR3 length: 14; D gene: NA; J gene: TRBJ2-5; clone size: medium-sized; V gene: TRBV11-2
CDR3 DNA: TGTGCCAGCAGCTGGGGGGAGACCCAGTACTTC; CDR3 protein: CASSWGETQYF; CDR3 length: 11; D gene: NA; J gene: TRBJ2-5; clone size: many; V gene: TRBV7-6